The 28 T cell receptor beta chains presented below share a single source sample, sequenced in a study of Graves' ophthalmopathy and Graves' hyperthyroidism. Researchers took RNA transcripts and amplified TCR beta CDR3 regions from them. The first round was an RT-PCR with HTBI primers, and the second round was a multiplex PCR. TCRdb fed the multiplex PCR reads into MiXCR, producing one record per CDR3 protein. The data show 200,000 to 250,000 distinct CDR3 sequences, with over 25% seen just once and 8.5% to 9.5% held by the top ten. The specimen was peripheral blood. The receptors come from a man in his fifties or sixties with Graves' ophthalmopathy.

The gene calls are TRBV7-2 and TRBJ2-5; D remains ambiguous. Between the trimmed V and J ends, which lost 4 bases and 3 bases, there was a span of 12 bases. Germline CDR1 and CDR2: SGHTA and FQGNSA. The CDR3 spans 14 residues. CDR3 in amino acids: CASSSTFGKETQYF. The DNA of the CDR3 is TGTGCCAGCAGCTCCACGTTTGGGAAAGAGACCCAGTACTTC. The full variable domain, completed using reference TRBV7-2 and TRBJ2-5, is GAGVSQSPSNKVTEKGKDVELRCDPISGHTALYWYRQSLGQGLEFLIYFQGNSAPDKSGLPSDRFSAERTGGSVSTLTIQRTQQEDSAVYLCASSSTFGKETQYFGPGTRLLVL.

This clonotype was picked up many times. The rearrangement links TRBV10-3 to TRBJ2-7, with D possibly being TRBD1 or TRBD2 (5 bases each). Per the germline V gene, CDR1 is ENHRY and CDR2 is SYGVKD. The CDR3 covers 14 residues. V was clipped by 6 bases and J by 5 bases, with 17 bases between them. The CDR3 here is CAIRSGASPDEQYF. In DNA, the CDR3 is TGTGCCATCAGGTCCGGGGCTAGCCCGGACGAGCAGTACTTC.

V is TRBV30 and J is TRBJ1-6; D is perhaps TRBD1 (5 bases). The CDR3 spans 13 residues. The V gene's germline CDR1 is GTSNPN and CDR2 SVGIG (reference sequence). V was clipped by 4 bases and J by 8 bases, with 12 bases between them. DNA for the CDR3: TGTGCCTGGACCGGGACGAGGGATTCACCCCTCCACTTT. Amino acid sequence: CAWTGTRDSPLHF.

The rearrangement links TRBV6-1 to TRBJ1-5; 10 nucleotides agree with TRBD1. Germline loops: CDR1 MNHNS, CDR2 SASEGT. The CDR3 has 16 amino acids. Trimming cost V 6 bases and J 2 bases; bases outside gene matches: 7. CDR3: CASRVTGTGGNQPQHF. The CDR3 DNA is TGTGCCAGCAGGGTTACCGGGACAGGGGGCAATCAGCCCCAGCATTTT.

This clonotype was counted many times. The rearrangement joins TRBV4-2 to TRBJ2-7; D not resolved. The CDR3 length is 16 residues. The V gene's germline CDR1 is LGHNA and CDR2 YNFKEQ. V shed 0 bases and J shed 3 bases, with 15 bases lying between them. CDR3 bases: TGTGCCAGCAGCCAAGATCTACCAGCGAAGGGCTACGAGCAGTACTTC. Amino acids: CASSQDLPAKGYEQYF.

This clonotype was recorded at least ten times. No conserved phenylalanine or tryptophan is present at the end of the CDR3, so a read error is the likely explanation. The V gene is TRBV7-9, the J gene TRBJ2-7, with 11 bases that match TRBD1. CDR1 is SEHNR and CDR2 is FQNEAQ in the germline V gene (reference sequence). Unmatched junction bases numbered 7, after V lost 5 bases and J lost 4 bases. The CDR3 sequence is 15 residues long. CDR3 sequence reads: CASSRRDRGTYEQYL. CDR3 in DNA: TGTGCCAGCAGCCGCCGGGACAGGGGGACATACGAGCAGTACCTC.

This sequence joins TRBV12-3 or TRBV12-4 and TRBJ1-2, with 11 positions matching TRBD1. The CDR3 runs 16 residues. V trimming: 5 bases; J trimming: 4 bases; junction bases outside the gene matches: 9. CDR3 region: CASSPRTGGSVYGYTF. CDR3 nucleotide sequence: TGTGCCAGCAGTCCTAGGACAGGGGGCAGTGTCTATGGCTACACCTTC.

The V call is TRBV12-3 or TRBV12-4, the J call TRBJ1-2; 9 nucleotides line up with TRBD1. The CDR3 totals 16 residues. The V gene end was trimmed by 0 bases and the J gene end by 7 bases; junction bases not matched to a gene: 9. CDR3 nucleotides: TGTGCCAGCAGTTTAGCGCGGGTGACAGGGGGTTTTGGCTACACCTTC. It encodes CASSLARVTGGFGYTF.

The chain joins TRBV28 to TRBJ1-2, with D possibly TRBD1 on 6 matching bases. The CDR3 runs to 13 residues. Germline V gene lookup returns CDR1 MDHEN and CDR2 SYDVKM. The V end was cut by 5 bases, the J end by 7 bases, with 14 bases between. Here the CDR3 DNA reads TGTGCCAGCAGTCCGTCGGGGGCGGGTGGCTACACCTTC. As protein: CASSPSGAGGYTF.

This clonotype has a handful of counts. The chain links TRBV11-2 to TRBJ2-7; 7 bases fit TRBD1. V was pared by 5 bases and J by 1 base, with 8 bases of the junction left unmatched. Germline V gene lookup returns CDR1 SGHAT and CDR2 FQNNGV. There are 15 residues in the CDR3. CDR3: CASSPGQVSSYEQYF. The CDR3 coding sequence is TGTGCCAGCAGCCCAGGACAGGTATCTTCCTACGAGCAGTACTTC.

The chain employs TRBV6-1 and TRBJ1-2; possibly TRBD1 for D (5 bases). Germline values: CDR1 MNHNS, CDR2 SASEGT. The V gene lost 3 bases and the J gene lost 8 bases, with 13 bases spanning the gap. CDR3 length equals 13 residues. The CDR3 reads CASSDGQGRGYTF. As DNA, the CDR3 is TGTGCCAGCAGTGATGGGCAGGGACGCGGCTACACCTTC.

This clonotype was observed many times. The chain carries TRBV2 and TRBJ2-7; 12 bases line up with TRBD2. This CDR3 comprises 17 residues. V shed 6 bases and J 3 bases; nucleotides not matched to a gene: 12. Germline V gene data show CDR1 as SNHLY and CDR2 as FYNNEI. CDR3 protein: CASSRLAGGLGNYEQYF. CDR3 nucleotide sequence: TGTGCCAGCAGCAGGCTAGCGGGAGGGTTGGGTAACTACGAGCAGTACTTC.

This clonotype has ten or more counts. The CDR3 DNA reads as TGTGCCAGCCGCCGCAGCTTAGTATTGACGGGCTACGAGCAGTACTTC. This codes for CASRRSLVLTGYEQYF. V and J are TRBV11-2 and TRBJ2-7; D is unresolved. This CDR3 region has 16 residues. Germline V gene lookup returns CDR1 SGHAT and CDR2 FQNNGV. V was cut by 8 bases and J by 3 bases, with 23 bases left in between.

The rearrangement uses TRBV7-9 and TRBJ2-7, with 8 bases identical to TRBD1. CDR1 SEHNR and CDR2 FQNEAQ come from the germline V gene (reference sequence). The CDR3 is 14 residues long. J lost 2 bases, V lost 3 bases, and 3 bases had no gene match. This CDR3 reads CASSLTGAAYEQYF. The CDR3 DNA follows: TGTGCCAGCAGCTTGACAGGGGCCGCCTACGAGCAGTACTTC.

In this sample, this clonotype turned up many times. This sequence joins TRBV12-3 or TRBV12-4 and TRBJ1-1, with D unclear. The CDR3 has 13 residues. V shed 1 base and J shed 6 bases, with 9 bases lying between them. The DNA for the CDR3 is TGTGCCAGCAGTTTAGAGGACGGAGCTGAAGCTTTCTTT. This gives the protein CASSLEDGAEAFF.

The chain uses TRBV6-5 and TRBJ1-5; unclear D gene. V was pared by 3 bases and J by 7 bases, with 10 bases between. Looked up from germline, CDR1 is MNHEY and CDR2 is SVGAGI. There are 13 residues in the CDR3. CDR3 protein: CASSYTVGQPQHF. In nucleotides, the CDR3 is TGTGCCAGCAGTTATACGGTAGGACAGCCCCAGCATTTT.

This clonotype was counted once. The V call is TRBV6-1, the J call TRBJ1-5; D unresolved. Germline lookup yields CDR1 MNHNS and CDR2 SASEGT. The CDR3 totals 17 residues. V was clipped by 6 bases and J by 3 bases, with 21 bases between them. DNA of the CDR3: TGTGCCAGCAGAAGTTCGGGTGGCCCGCTGCCCAATCAGCCCCAGCATTTT. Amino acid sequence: CASRSSGGPLPNQPQHF.

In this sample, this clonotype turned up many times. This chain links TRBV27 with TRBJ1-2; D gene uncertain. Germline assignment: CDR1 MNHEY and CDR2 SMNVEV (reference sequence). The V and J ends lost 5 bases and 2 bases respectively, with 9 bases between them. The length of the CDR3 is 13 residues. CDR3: CASSVGLNYGYTF. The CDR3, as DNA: TGTGCCAGCAGTGTAGGGCTCAACTATGGCTACACCTTC.

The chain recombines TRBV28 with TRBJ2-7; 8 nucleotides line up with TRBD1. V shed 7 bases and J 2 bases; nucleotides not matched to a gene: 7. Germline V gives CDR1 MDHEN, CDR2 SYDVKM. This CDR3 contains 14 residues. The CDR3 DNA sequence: TGTGCCAGCATTCCCCAGGGGGCTGCCTACGAGCAGTACTTC. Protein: CASIPQGAAYEQYF.

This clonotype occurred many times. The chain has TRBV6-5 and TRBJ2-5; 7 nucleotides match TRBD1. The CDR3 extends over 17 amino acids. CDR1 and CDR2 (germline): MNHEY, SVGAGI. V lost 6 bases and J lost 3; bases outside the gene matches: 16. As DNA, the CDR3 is TGTGCCAGCAGCACAGGGGATCGGACAGGAGAGGAAGAGACCCAGTACTTC. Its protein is CASSTGDRTGEEETQYF.

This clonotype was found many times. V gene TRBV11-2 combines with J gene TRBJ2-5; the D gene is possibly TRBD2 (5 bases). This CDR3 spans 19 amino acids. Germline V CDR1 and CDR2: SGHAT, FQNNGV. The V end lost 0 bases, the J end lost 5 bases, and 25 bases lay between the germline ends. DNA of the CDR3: TGTGCCAGCAGCTTAGAAAGGGCGGGCAGCGGCACCCCCGAGGAGACCCAGTACTTC. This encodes CASSLERAGSGTPEETQYF.

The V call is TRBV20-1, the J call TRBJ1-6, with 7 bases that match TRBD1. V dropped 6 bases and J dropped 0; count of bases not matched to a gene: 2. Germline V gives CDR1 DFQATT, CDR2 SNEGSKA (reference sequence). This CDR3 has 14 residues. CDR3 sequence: CSAQGSSYNSPLHF. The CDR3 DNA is TGCAGTGCACAGGGGAGCTCCTATAATTCACCCCTCCACTTT.

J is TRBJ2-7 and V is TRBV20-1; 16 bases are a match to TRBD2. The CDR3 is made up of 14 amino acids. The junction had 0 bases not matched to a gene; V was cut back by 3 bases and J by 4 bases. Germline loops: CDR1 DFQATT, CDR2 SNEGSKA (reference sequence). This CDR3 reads CSARGLAGGYEQYF. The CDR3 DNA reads TGCAGTGCTAGGGGACTAGCGGGGGGGTACGAGCAGTACTTC.

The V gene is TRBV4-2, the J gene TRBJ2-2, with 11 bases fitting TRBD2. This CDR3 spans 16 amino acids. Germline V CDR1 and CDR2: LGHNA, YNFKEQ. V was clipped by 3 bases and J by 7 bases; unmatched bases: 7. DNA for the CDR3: TGTGCCAGCAGCCAGATTAGCGGGGGGGCCGGCGGGGAGCTGTTTTTT. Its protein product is CASSQISGGAGGELFF.

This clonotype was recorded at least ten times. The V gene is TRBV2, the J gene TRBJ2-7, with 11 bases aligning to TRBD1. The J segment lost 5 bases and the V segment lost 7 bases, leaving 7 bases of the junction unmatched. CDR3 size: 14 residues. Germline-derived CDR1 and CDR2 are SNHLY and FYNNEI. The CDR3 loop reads CASINRDRGDEQYF. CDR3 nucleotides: TGTGCCAGCATTAACCGGGACAGGGGGGACGAGCAGTACTTC.

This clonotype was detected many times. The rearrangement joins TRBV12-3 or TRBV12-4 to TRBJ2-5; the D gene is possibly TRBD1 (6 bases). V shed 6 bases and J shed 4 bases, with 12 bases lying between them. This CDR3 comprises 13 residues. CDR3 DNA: TGTGCCAGCAGGTGGGGACATCGAGAGACCCAGTACTTC. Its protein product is CASRWGHRETQYF.

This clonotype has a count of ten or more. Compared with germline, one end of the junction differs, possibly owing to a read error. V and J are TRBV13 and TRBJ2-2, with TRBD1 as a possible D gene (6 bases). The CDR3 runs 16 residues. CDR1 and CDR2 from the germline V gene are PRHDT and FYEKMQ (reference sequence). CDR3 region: CASSSSGTRNTGEPFF. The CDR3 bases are TGTGCCAGCAGCTCCTCCGGGACACGAAACACCGGGGAGCCGTTTTTT. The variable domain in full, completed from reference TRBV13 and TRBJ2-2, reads AAGVIQSPRHLIKEKRETATLKCYPIPRHDTVYWYQQGPGQDPQFLISFYEKMQSDKGSIPDRFSAQQFSDYHSELNMSSLELGDSALYFCASSSSGTRNTGEPFFGEGSRLTVL.

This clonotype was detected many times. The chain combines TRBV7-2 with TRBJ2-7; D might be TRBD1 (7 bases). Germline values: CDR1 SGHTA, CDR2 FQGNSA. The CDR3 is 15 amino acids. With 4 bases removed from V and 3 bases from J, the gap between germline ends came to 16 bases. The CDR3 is CASSSRAGGGYEQYF. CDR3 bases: TGTGCCAGCAGCTCCAGGGCAGGGGGAGGCTACGAGCAGTACTTC.